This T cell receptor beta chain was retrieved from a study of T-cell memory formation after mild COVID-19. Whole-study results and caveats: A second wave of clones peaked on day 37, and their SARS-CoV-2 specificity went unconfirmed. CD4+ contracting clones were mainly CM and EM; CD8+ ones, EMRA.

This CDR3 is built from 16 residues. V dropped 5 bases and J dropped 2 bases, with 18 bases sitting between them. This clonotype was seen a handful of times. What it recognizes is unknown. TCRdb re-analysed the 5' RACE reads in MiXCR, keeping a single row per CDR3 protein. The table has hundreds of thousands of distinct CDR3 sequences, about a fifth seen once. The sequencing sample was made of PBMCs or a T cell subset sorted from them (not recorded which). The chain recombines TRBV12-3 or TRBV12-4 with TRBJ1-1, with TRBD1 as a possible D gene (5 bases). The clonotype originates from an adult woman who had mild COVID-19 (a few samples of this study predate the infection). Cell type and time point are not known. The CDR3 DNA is TGTGCCAGCAGTCCCCGTTCCGGCAGGGCCAACACTGAAGCTTTCTTT. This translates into CASSPRSGRANTEAFF.